The 23 T cell receptor beta chains given below trace back to one sample, sequenced in a study of blood T cell repertoires in COVID-19. The repertoire was sequenced with immunoSEQ multiplex PCR; TCRdb's copy has only in-frame clones and lacks some. The sample shows just over 300,000 clones, 65% to 90% of them seen only once. The source material was PBMCs or T cells enriched from blood (not recorded which). The receptors here all came from a man younger than 45 who had recovered from COVID-19.

The gene calls are TRBV7-2 and TRBJ2-5; 8 bases align to TRBD1. Germline CDR1 is SGHTA and CDR2 is FQGNSA. This CDR3 is built from 14 residues. Trimming cost V 0 bases and J 4 bases; bases outside gene matches: 1. The CDR3 bases are TGTGCCAGCAGCTTAGCCAGGGGGCTAGAGACCCAGTACTTC. Encoded protein: CASSLARGLETQYF.

The chain is built from TRBV3-1 (or the pseudogene TRBV3-2) and TRBJ1-5; possibly TRBD1 for D (5 bases). Looked up from germline, CDR1 is LGHDT and CDR2 is YNNKEL (reference sequence). The ends were cut back, 1 base at V and 3 bases at J, with 10 bases in the middle. This CDR3 has 15 residues. In nucleotides, the CDR3 is TGTGCCAGCAGCCAAGGGCCAGGACACAATCAGCCCCAGCATTTT. The encoded protein is CASSQGPGHNQPQHF.

The chain couples TRBV12-5 to TRBJ1-1; no firm D call. The germline V and J ends were trimmed by 6 bases and 0 bases, with 5 bases remaining between them. Germline V gene data show CDR1 as LGHNT and CDR2 as FRNRAP. CDR3 length equals 12 residues. CDR3 amino acids: CASGALNTEAFF. The CDR3, as DNA: TGTGCTAGTGGGGCTCTGAACACTGAAGCTTTCTTT.

The chain joins TRBV28 to TRBJ1-1; D is uncertain. The germline gives CDR1 MDHEN, CDR2 SYDVKM. V was cut by 7 bases and J by 5 bases, with 11 bases left in between. CDR3 length: 12 amino acids. This chain's CDR3 is CASNLLRTEAFF. The CDR3 nucleotides are TGTGCCAGCAACTTACTCCGTACTGAAGCTTTCTTT.

The CDR3: CASSVGGRWETQYF. The CDR3 DNA reads as TGTGCCAGCAGTGTGGGGGGGCGGTGGGAGACCCAGTACTTC. The V call is TRBV2, the J call TRBJ2-5, with D possibly being TRBD2 (7 bases). The CDR3 totals 14 residues. Trimming pared 4 bases from V and 5 bases from J, leaving 14 bases between. The germline CDR1 and CDR2 sequences are SNHLY and FYNNEI.

The gene calls are TRBV24-1 and TRBJ2-3, with D perhaps matching TRBD1 (7 bases). The V end was cut by 9 bases, the J end by 6 bases, with 21 bases between. CDR1 is KGHDR, CDR2 SFDVKD, per germline. The CDR3 totals 15 residues. The CDR3 DNA reads as TGTGCCACCTCCCTCCTGGCAGGGGGGCCCGATACGCAGTATTTT. Translating gives CATSLLAGGPDTQYF.

V usage is TRBV27 and J usage is TRBJ2-7; TRBD1 matches at 8 bases. CDR3 length: 13 residues. Per the germline V gene, CDR1 is MNHEY and CDR2 is SMNVEV (reference sequence). V lost 6 bases to trimming and J lost 3 bases; unmatched junction nucleotides: 4. CDR3 nucleotide sequence: TGTGCCAGCAGGGACAGGGATCTCTACGAGCAGTACTTC. Protein: CASRDRDLYEQYF.

CDR3 region: CASSFGQADYGYTF. In nucleotides, the CDR3 is TGTGCCAGCAGCTTCGGCCAGGCCGACTATGGCTACACCTTC. The chain uses TRBV5-4 and TRBJ1-2; D not certain. The germline gives CDR1 SGHNT, CDR2 YYREEE (reference sequence). The CDR3 covers 14 residues. Trimming took off 2 bases at V and 3 bases at J, with 11 bases between the two ends.

The chain links TRBV28 to TRBJ2-7, with a weak D call TRBD2 (5 bases). CDR3 length: 15 residues. Germline V CDR1 and CDR2: MDHEN, SYDVKM. V was trimmed by 4 bases and J by 3 bases, leaving 16 bases between them. The DNA for the CDR3 is TGTGCCAGCAGTTCGGGATCCATCCGGAGCTACGAGCAGTACTTC. Residues: CASSSGSIRSYEQYF.

V gene TRBV2 combines with J gene TRBJ2-7; tentative D call: TRBD2 (5 bases). The CDR3 is made up of 11 amino acids. V lost 8 bases and J lost 7, with 12 bases in between. Per germline, CDR1 SNHLY and CDR2 FYNNEI. CDR3 protein: CASVGTGEQYF. DNA of the CDR3: TGTGCCAGCGTTGGCACGGGAGAGCAGTACTTC. The variable domain in full, with the rest retrieved from reference TRBV2 and TRBJ2-7, is EPEVTQTPSHQVTQMGQEVILRCVPISNHLYFYWYRQILGQKVEFLVSFYNNEISEKSEIFDDQFSVERPDGSNFTLKIRSTKLEDSAMYFCASVGTGEQYFGPGTRLTVT.

The V call is TRBV7-6, the J call TRBJ2-6; 9 bases align to TRBD1. Germline CDR1 SGHVS, CDR2 FNYEAQ. Trimming at V came to 6 bases and at J to 1 base, leaving 10 bases not matched to a gene. The CDR3 runs to 18 residues. The DNA for the CDR3 is TGTGCCAGCAGTCCGAAACCCGGGACAGGGTCTGGGGCCAACGTCCTGACTTTC. Translating it yields CASSPKPGTGSGANVLTF.

This clone showed up just a few times. This specimen includes other DNA sequences encoding the same CDR3. V is TRBV5-1 and J is TRBJ1-4; 7 bases are a match to TRBD1. Germline-derived CDR1 and CDR2 are SGHRS and YFSETQ. The CDR3 is 14 amino acids. J lost 8 bases, V lost 0 bases, and 4 bases had no gene match. The DNA of the CDR3 is TGCGCCAGCAGCTTGGGACAGGGAGGAGAAAAACTGTTTTTT. Its translation: CASSLGQGGEKLFF.

This chain links TRBV24-1 with TRBJ2-3, with D perhaps matching TRBD2 (5 bases). CDR3 length equals 14 residues. Germline V CDR1 and CDR2: KGHDR, SFDVKD. Between the trimmed V and J ends, which lost 6 bases and 0 bases, there was a span of 9 bases. CDR3 protein: CATSFSASTDTQYF. CDR3 sequence (DNA): TGTGCCACCAGTTTTAGCGCAAGCACAGATACGCAGTATTTT.

V is TRBV6-5 and J is TRBJ2-6, with D unclear. The CDR3 has 14 residues. V shed 4 bases and J shed 0 bases, with 4 bases lying between them. In germline, CDR1 is MNHEY, CDR2 SVGAGI. CDR3 DNA sequence: TGTGCCAGCAGTTCCCACTCTGGGGCCAACGTCCTGACTTTC. Its protein is CASSSHSGANVLTF.

This clone was recorded once. This chain uses TRBV3-1 (or the pseudogene TRBV3-2) with TRBJ2-1, with TRBD2 identical over 9 bases. There are 16 residues in the CDR3. CDR1 and CDR2 from the germline V gene are LGHDT and YNNKEL (reference sequence). V was pared by 1 base and J by 2 bases, with 3 bases of the junction left unmatched. The CDR3 DNA is TGTGCCAGCAGCCAAGCTGCGGGGGGGCCCTACAATGAGCAGTTCTTC. Translation: CASSQAAGGPYNEQFF.

The CDR3 DNA reads TGTGCCAGCAGCTTGGGGACACTATACGAGCAGTACTTC. Translating it yields CASSLGTLYEQYF. The J gene is TRBJ2-7, the V gene TRBV7-2, with D possibly TRBD1 on 6 matching bases. Germline V CDR1 and CDR2: SGHTA, FQGNSA. The CDR3 length is 13 residues. The V end lost 3 bases, the J end lost 4 bases, and 10 bases lay between the germline ends.

CDR3 amino acids: CAIGQANTGELFF. The CDR3 region has the DNA TGTGCCATAGGACAGGCGAACACCGGGGAGCTGTTTTTT. The chain combines TRBV24-1 with TRBJ2-2, with TRBD1 identical over 7 bases. The CDR3 runs to 13 residues. Trimming removed 11 bases from V and 0 bases from J; junction bases left unmatched: 2. From germline, CDR1 is KGHDR and CDR2 SFDVKD.

The chain employs TRBV7-9 and TRBJ2-1, with TRBD2 identical over 16 bases. Germline-derived CDR1 and CDR2 are SEHNR and FQNEAQ (reference sequence). The CDR3 runs to 16 residues. V was pared by 5 bases and J by 8 bases, with 6 bases of the junction left unmatched. CDR3 residues: CASSQGLAGGPDEQFF. The CDR3 bases are TGTGCCAGCAGCCAGGGACTAGCGGGGGGGCCCGATGAGCAGTTCTTC.

The chain joins TRBV4-1 to TRBJ2-5; no clear D gene. Trimming removed 3 bases from V and 9 bases from J, with 11 bases in between. This CDR3 comprises 12 residues. CDR1 and CDR2 from the germline V gene are MGHRA and YSYEKL. In nucleotides, the CDR3 is TGCGCCAGCAGCCAGCCCTCCCGGGCCCAGTACTTC. This sequence encodes CASSQPSRAQYF.

The chain carries TRBV24-1 and TRBJ1-2, with unresolved D. Germline CDR1 and CDR2: KGHDR and SFDVKD. Between the trimmed V and J ends, which lost 4 bases and 3 bases, there was a span of 8 bases. The CDR3 sequence is 13 residues long. CDR3 protein: CATSDPVDYGYTF. The CDR3 DNA reads TGTGCCACCAGTGACCCTGTCGACTATGGCTACACCTTC.

The DNA of the CDR3 is TGTGCCAGCAGCTGGGACAGTAGCAATCAGCCCCAGCATTTT. Protein product: CASSWDSSNQPQHF. V gene TRBV7-2 combines with J gene TRBJ1-5; 7 nucleotides match TRBD1. This CDR3 is built from 14 residues. Germline CDR1 and CDR2: SGHTA and FQGNSA. With V trimmed by 4 bases and J by 0 bases, 0 bases remained unmatched. The variable domain in full, with the rest retrieved from reference TRBV7-2 and TRBJ1-5, is GAGVSQSPSNKVTEKGKDVELRCDPISGHTALYWYRQSLGQGLEFLIYFQGNSAPDKSGLPSDRFSAERTGGSVSTLTIQRTQQEDSAVYLCASSWDSSNQPQHFGDGTRLSIL.

The J gene is TRBJ1-2, the V gene TRBV10-3, with 7 positions matching TRBD1. Germline CDR1 and CDR2: ENHRY and SYGVKD. CDR3 size: 13 residues. Trimming at V came to 4 bases and at J to 6 bases, leaving 5 bases not matched to a gene. The CDR3 nucleotides are TGTGCCATCAGTGGGTCGACAGGGAATGGCTACACCTTC. It is translated as CAISGSTGNGYTF.

The chain has TRBV5-1 and TRBJ2-1, with 10 bases lining up with TRBD2. Germline trimming cut 3 bases from V and 3 bases from J; bases unmatched to any gene: 9. This CDR3 region has 17 residues. Germline V gene data show CDR1 as SGHRS and CDR2 as YFSETQ. The CDR3 sequence is CASSSGLAQSGYNEQFF. DNA for the CDR3: TGCGCCAGCAGCTCGGGACTAGCGCAATCAGGCTACAATGAGCAGTTCTTC.